This T cell receptor (beta chain) was retrieved from a study of T cell responses to AZD1222 COVID-19 vaccine. General study points: A mostly white British donor set with more females was recruited, and clonal diversity was possibly underestimated. Nearly half of spike-specific TCRs reportedly target unmutated variant regions. Compared with day 0, the breadth and depth of the Spike-specific TCR repertoire rose significantly after two doses of AZD1222.

The V gene's germline CDR1 is SGDLS and CDR2 YYNGEE. V shed 4 bases and J shed 1 base, with 14 bases lying between them. The length of the CDR3 is 15 residues. Of note for this clone: Its antigen remains unidentified.

Here immunoSEQ multiplex PCR was the method, and the copy in TCRdb shows in-frame clones only, minus some. The sample consists of some 99,000 clones, about 81% of them appearing once. This TCR came from an adult who received the AZD1222 COVID-19 vaccine. Specimen: peripheral blood, collected 28 days after the second AZD1222 dose. The chain uses TRBV9 and TRBJ1-1; D possibly corresponds to TRBD1 (5 bases). CDR3: CASSPPRGANTEAFF. CDR3 nucleotide sequence: TGTGCCAGCAGCCCCCCCCGTGGGGCGAACACTGAAGCTTTCTTT.